The 9 T cell receptor beta chains below come from one sample, sequenced in a study of T cells in Graves' hyperthyroidism and ophthalmopathy. Using RNA transcripts as the source, TCR beta CDR3 regions were amplified. Researchers ran a first-round RT-PCR on the TCR CDR3 using the HTBI primer set. TCRdb ran MiXCR on the multiplex PCR reads and lists one entry per CDR3 protein. There are some 250,000 distinct CDR3 sequences in the sample; approximately 15% occur only once, and 10% to 15% lies in the top ten. The sequenced sample consisted of blood. These receptors were obtained from a woman aged 40 to 50 with Graves' hyperthyroidism that later progressed to Graves' ophthalmopathy.

This clonotype was observed many times. The CDR3 DNA sequence: TGTGCCAGCAGCTTGACAGCATACCGACTAGCGGGAGATGTGTACGAGCAGTACTTC. It encodes CASSLTAYRLAGDVYEQYF. The rearrangement uses TRBV7-8 and TRBJ2-7; the match to TRBD2 covers 12 bases. The length of the CDR3 is 19 residues. V shed 3 bases, J shed 4 bases, and the junction held 16 bases outside the gene matches. The germline V gene encodes CDR1 SGHVS and CDR2 FQNEAQ.

This clonotype was counted ten times or more. This chain links TRBV11-2 with TRBJ1-6; D gene uncertain. The V gene lost 1 base and the J gene lost 10 bases, with 8 bases spanning the gap. CDR1 and CDR2 from the germline V gene are SGHAT and FQNNGV. CDR3 size: 13 residues. Here the CDR3 reads CASSLVGTSPLHF. DNA for the CDR3: TGTGCCAGCAGCTTAGTCGGAACATCACCCCTCCACTTT.

This clonotype was seen many times. This chain connects TRBV11-2 to TRBJ1-2; the D is unclear. The CDR3 length is 13 residues. The V gene lost 4 bases and the J gene lost 4 bases, with 10 bases spanning the gap. Germline V gene lookup returns CDR1 SGHAT and CDR2 FQNNGV. The CDR3 coding sequence is TGTGCCAGCAGCTCTAGAGGCCGCTATGGCTACACCTTC. Translated: CASSSRGRYGYTF.

This clonotype was seen only a few times. The junction shows a germline mismatch at one end, possibly a read error. J is TRBJ2-1 and V is TRBV7-7, with 9 bases matching TRBD1. From germline, CDR1 is SSHAT and CDR2 FNYEAQ (reference sequence). This CDR3 spans 16 amino acids. The chain's CDR3 is CASSHLPGQGSNEQFF. Written as DNA, the CDR3 is TGTGCTAGCAGCCATTTACCGGGACAGGGAAGCAATGAGCAGTTCTTC.

In this sample, this clonotype turned up a few times. The chain recombines TRBV28 with TRBJ1-5, with D uncertain. The length of the CDR3 is 14 residues. The germline V gene encodes CDR1 MDHEN and CDR2 SYDVKM. V lost 4 bases and J 3 bases, leaving 10 bases between the germline ends. CDR3 loop: CASSSYDFNQPQHF. DNA for the CDR3: TGTGCCAGCAGTTCCTACGACTTCAATCAGCCCCAGCATTTT.

CDR3 sequence: CASSQDLTGVNTEAFF. CDR3 sequence (DNA): TGTGCCAGCAGCCAAGATCTCACAGGGGTGAACACTGAAGCTTTCTTT. The chain combines TRBV14 with TRBJ1-1, with TRBD1 identical over 7 bases. V gave up 0 bases and J gave up 0 bases; unmatched junction bases: 4. The CDR3 is 16 amino acids. The germline gives CDR1 SGHDN, CDR2 FVKESK.

This chain uses TRBV10-3 with TRBJ1-3; 7 positions match TRBD1. V was clipped by 9 bases and J by 0 bases; unmatched bases: 8. The germline gives CDR1 ENHRY, CDR2 SYGVKD. This CDR3 spans 15 amino acids. The CDR3 reads CAIGEQGHSGNTIYF. The CDR3 region has the DNA TGTGCCATTGGAGAACAGGGGCACTCTGGAAACACCATATATTTT.

This clonotype was recorded at least ten times. The rearrangement uses TRBV13 and TRBJ1-1; D is unresolved. CDR1 is PRHDT, CDR2 FYEKMQ, per germline (reference sequence). Trimming took 7 bases from V and 4 from J, leaving 13 bases between them. The CDR3 is made up of 13 amino acids. The CDR3 protein is CASISSWSTEAFF. The CDR3 DNA is TGTGCCAGCATCTCCTCTTGGAGCACTGAAGCTTTCTTT.

In its sample, this clonotype was seen many times. The gene calls are TRBV28 and TRBJ2-1; 11 bases fit TRBD2. V dropped 7 bases and J dropped 2; count of bases not matched to a gene: 4. Germline V gives CDR1 MDHEN, CDR2 SYDVKM. This CDR3 has 15 amino acids. CDR3 nucleotides: TGTGCCAGCATTAGCGGGAGGGCCACCTACAATGAGCAGTTCTTC. Protein: CASISGRATYNEQFF.